A single sample gave rise to the 21 T cell receptor beta chains below, sequenced in a study of T-cell reconstitution after alpha-beta-depleted transplantation in children. Construction of the TCRbeta library involved unique molecular identifiers. TCRdb ran MiXCR on the PCR reads and lists one entry per CDR3 protein. There are approximately 800,000 distinct CDR3 sequences in the sample; roughly 16% occur only once, and roughly 5% lies in the top ten. This sample comprised PBMCs, mostly from graft donor cells, obtained 360 days after TCRalphabeta/CD19-depleted stem cell transplant. The receptors derive from a male patient aged 10 to 17 who had a stem cell transplant for acute lymphoblastic leukemia, so the T cells may come from the graft donor.

The gene calls are TRBV7-6 and TRBJ2-7; a weak D match, TRBD2 (5 bases). The germline V and J ends were trimmed by 6 bases and 1 base, with 10 bases remaining between them. CDR1 is SGHVS, CDR2 FNYEAQ, per germline. The CDR3 sequence is 13 residues long. The CDR3 coding sequence is TGTGCCAGCAGGTCGGGGTTTTCCTACGAGCAGTACTTC. Its translation: CASRSGFSYEQYF.

Ten or more counts support this clonotype. CDR3 DNA sequence: TGTGCCAGCAGTTTATCGCTCCTAGCGGGAGGAGGTACCGGGGAGCTGTTTTTT. As protein: CASSLSLLAGGGTGELFF. V and J are TRBV27 and TRBJ2-2; 11 bases match TRBD2. CDR1 and CDR2 from the germline V gene are MNHEY and SMNVEV (reference sequence). The junction had 8 bases not matched to a gene; V was cut back by 0 bases and J by 5 bases. This CDR3 has 18 residues.

The chain combines TRBV29-1 with TRBJ2-3; tentative D call: TRBD2 (5 bases). CDR1 and CDR2 from the germline V gene are SQVTM and ANQGSEA. The CDR3 consists of 15 residues. V dropped 7 bases and J dropped 5 bases, with 22 bases sitting between them. CDR3 bases: TGCAGCGCGGACCAGGACCACAGAGGGTTAGATACGCAGTATTTT. This codes for CSADQDHRGLDTQYF.

The chain uses TRBV4-1 and TRBJ2-3; weak D call: TRBD1 (5 bases). V shed 6 bases and J shed 2 bases, with 15 bases lying between them. This CDR3 comprises 15 residues. Germline values: CDR1 MGHRA, CDR2 YSYEKL. The CDR3 DNA follows: TGCGCCAGCAGTCAGGGTGCTCCACACACAGATACGCAGTATTTT. Encoded protein: CASSQGAPHTDTQYF.

The J gene is TRBJ2-5, the V gene TRBV10-3, with D hard to call. The V gene's germline CDR1 is ENHRY and CDR2 SYGVKD. Trimming left V 4 bases short and J 3 bases short, with 18 bases between. The CDR3 is 16 residues long. The CDR3 DNA is TGTGCCATCAGTGGGGTGGTTGTCGGCCCCAAAGAGACCCAGTACTTC. Translating it yields CAISGVVVGPKETQYF.

This chain uses TRBV7-8 with TRBJ1-4; D gene unclear. Deletions cut 1 base from V and 10 bases from J, with 4 bases between. Germline V gene sequence: CDR1 SGHVS, CDR2 FQNEAQ. CDR3 length: 11 amino acids. In nucleotides, the CDR3 is TGTGCCAGCAGCTTAGTGGGAAAACTGTTTTTT. Residues: CASSLVGKLFF.

This clonotype was observed a handful of times. CDR3 in DNA: TGTGCCAGCAGCCGAAAGCAGGGACCCTCCTACGAGCAGTACTTC. It specifies CASSRKQGPSYEQYF. The chain couples TRBV7-9 to TRBJ2-7; D may correspond to TRBD1 or TRBD2 (5 bases each). CDR3 length: 15 amino acids. Germline values: CDR1 SEHNR, CDR2 FQNEAQ (reference sequence). Trimming left V 5 bases short and J 0 bases short, with 14 bases between. Combining the CDR3 with reference TRBV7-9 and TRBJ2-7 gives the whole variable domain DTGVSQNPRHKITKRGQNVTFRCDPISEHNRLYWYRQTLGQGPEFLTYFQNEAQLEKSRLLSDRFSAERPKGSFSTLEIQRTEQGDSAMYLCASSRKQGPSYEQYFGPGTRLTVT.

This clonotype has just a few counts. The chain employs TRBV27 and TRBJ2-1, with 9 bases fitting TRBD1. Looked up from germline, CDR1 is MNHEY and CDR2 is SMNVEV (reference sequence). The V segment lost 8 bases and the J segment 4 bases; nucleotides outside the gene matches: 9. CDR3 length: 15 amino acids. CDR3 DNA sequence: TGTGCCAGCCAGTCCCGGGACAGGGTGTACAATGAGCAGTTCTTC. This gives the protein CASQSRDRVYNEQFF.

V and J are TRBV7-9 and TRBJ2-7; 10 nucleotides match TRBD2. The V and J ends lost 5 bases and 5 bases, in that order; junction bases with no gene match: 9. CDR1 is SEHNR and CDR2 is FQNEAQ in the germline V gene (reference sequence). CDR3 length: 15 residues. CDR3 loop: CASSNSGTSAHEQYF. The CDR3 nucleotides are TGTGCCAGCAGCAACTCCGGGACTAGCGCCCACGAGCAGTACTTC.

The chain joins TRBV7-2 to TRBJ1-1, with unresolved D. This CDR3 is built from 14 residues. Germline V CDR1 and CDR2: SGHTA, FQGNSA. Trimming pared 6 bases from V and 0 bases from J, leaving 11 bases between. The CDR3 nucleotides are TGTGCCAGCAGGAGGGTCCCGATGAACACTGAAGCTTTCTTT. Protein: CASRRVPMNTEAFF.

This clonotype was seen a few times. CDR3 sequence: CASGGQGPHTGELFF. CDR3 coding DNA: TGTGCCAGCGGGGGACAGGGACCCCACACCGGGGAGCTGTTTTTT. The rearrangement uses TRBV12-3 or TRBV12-4 and TRBJ2-2, with 9 bases matching TRBD1. There are 15 residues in the CDR3. Losses at the gene ends were 8 bases for V and 3 bases for J; bases not matched to a gene: 7.

The chain links TRBV20-1 to TRBJ1-2; D is possibly TRBD1 (5 bases). The CDR3 has 17 amino acids. The germline CDR1 and CDR2 sequences are DFQATT and SNEGSKA (reference sequence). The V end lost 0 bases, the J end lost 0 bases, and 17 bases lay between the germline ends. CDR3 residues: CSARDRDRPPTNYGYTF. CDR3 coding DNA: TGCAGTGCTAGAGATAGGGACCGCCCACCTACTAACTATGGCTACACCTTC.

This clonotype has more than one count but fewer than ten. The chain employs TRBV7-2 and TRBJ2-7; 7 bases match TRBD1. Germline trimming cut 5 bases from V and 5 bases from J; bases unmatched to any gene: 6. The CDR3 has 13 residues. Looked up from germline, CDR1 is SGHTA and CDR2 is FQGNSA. The DNA of the CDR3 is TGTGCCAGCAGCATACAGGGGAGCGACGAGCAGTACTTC. Protein: CASSIQGSDEQYF. Supplemented by reference TRBV7-2 and TRBJ2-7, the full variable domain reads GAGVSQSPSNKVTEKGKDVELRCDPISGHTALYWYRQSLGQGLEFLIYFQGNSAPDKSGLPSDRFSAERTGGSVSTLTIQRTQQEDSAVYLCASSIQGSDEQYFGPGTRLTVT.

The chain uses TRBV7-9 and TRBJ2-7, with 9 positions matching TRBD1. The J segment lost 7 bases and the V segment lost 3 bases, leaving 13 bases of the junction unmatched. This CDR3 contains 16 residues. Germline V gene data show CDR1 as SEHNR and CDR2 as FQNEAQ (reference sequence). The DNA of the CDR3 is TGTGCCAGCAGCTTCAGCTCGGACAGGGGCGTCGGTGAGCAGTACTTC. It codes for CASSFSSDRGVGEQYF. The variable domain in full, completed from reference TRBV7-9 and TRBJ2-7, reads DTGVSQNPRHKITKRGQNVTFRCDPISEHNRLYWYRQTLGQGPEFLTYFQNEAQLEKSRLLSDRFSAERPKGSFSTLEIQRTEQGDSAMYLCASSFSSDRGVGEQYFGPGTRLTVT.

V usage is TRBV5-1 and J usage is TRBJ2-1, with 8 bases aligning to TRBD2. V was pared by 3 bases and J by 8 bases, with 13 bases of the junction left unmatched. CDR3 length equals 16 residues. Germline CDR1 is SGHRS and CDR2 is YFSETQ. The DNA for the CDR3 is TGCGCCAGCAGCTGGAACGGGAGGGCCGGTACGGATGAGCAGTTCTTC. Protein: CASSWNGRAGTDEQFF. Full variable domain (outside the CDR3, taken from reference TRBV5-1 and TRBJ2-1): KAGVTQTPRYLIKTRGQQVTLSCSPISGHRSVSWYQQTPGQGLQFLFEYFSETQRNKGNFPGRFSGRQFSNSRSEMNVSTLELGDSALYLCASSWNGRAGTDEQFFGPGTRLTVL.

Only a few counts were recorded for this clonotype. The V call is TRBV5-5, the J call TRBJ2-7; D not resolved. Between the trimmed V and J ends, which lost 0 bases and 7 bases, there was a span of 17 bases. The CDR3 contains 15 residues. Germline CDR1 and CDR2: SGHKS and YYEKEE (reference sequence). CDR3 nucleotides: TGTGCCAGCAGCTTGGAGAGCCAACCACTGGGGGAGCAGTACTTC. This sequence encodes CASSLESQPLGEQYF. Complete variable domain (other parts from reference TRBV5-5 and TRBJ2-7): DAGVTQSPTHLIKTRGQQVTLRCSPISGHKSVSWYQQVLGQGPQFIFQYYEKEERGRGNFPDRFSARQFPNYSSELNVNALLLGDSALYLCASSLESQPLGEQYFGPGTRLTVT.

This clonotype came up many times. The rearrangement links TRBV21-1 to TRBJ2-3; the table calls TRBD1, which could not be checked here. TRBV21-1 is flagged as a pseudogene. The CDR3 has 20 residues. The CDR3 spells CASSKELGMRRRLSGNTQYF. DNA of the CDR3: TGTGCCAGCAGCAAAGAATTGGGGATGAGAAGGAGGCTTTCAGGGAATACGCAGTATTTT.

The chain links TRBV9 to TRBJ2-7, with D tentatively TRBD2 (6 bases). The germline gives CDR1 SGDLS, CDR2 YYNGEE. This CDR3 spans 14 amino acids. V lost 0 bases and J 2 bases, leaving 9 bases between the germline ends. The CDR3 nucleotides read TGTGCCAGCAGCGTAGCGGAGGGGCCCTACGAGCAGTACTTC. It translates to CASSVAEGPYEQYF.

This clonotype appeared many times. The chain employs TRBV29-1 and TRBJ2-7; the match to TRBD2 covers 8 bases. CDR1 is SQVTM and CDR2 is ANQGSEA in the germline V gene. V was pared by 6 bases and J by 3 bases, with 10 bases of the junction left unmatched. This CDR3 comprises 14 residues. The CDR3 DNA reads TGCAGCGTGGAACAGAGCGGGAGCTACTACGAGCAGTACTTC. It codes for CSVEQSGSYYEQYF.

This clonotype was recorded a few times. V usage is TRBV2 and J usage is TRBJ2-3; 9 bases match TRBD1. V lost 2 bases and J lost 8; bases outside the gene matches: 11. The CDR3 covers 16 residues. Germline CDR1 reads SNHLY; CDR2 reads FYNNEI. In nucleotides, the CDR3 is TGTGCCAGCAGTGAACTTCGGACAGGGGTAATAGGTACGCAGTATTTT. Translating it yields CASSELRTGVIGTQYF.

The V gene is TRBV28, the J gene TRBJ2-1, with 8 nucleotides matching TRBD2. V lost 3 bases, J lost 3 bases, and 10 bases stayed unmatched. The CDR3 totals 17 residues. CDR1 is MDHEN and CDR2 is SYDVKM in the germline V gene. CDR3 sequence: CASSFYLSGSYYNEQFF. In nucleotides, the CDR3 is TGTGCCAGCAGTTTCTACCTAAGCGGGAGCTACTACAATGAGCAGTTCTTC. Combining the CDR3 with reference TRBV28 and TRBJ2-1 gives the whole variable domain DVKVTQSSRYLVKRTGEKVFLECVQDMDHENMFWYRQDPGLGLRLIYFSYDVKMKEKGDIPEGYSVSREKKERFSLILESASTNQTSMYLCASSFYLSGSYYNEQFFGPGTRLTVL.